This T cell receptor beta chain was identified in a study of tumor-infiltrating lymphocytes in primary liver carcinoma. Study-level background: Resecting the tumor surgically was how the patients' primary liver carcinoma was treated. Overall study findings and caveats: It was in tumors, not blood, that the top-250-clone fraction was significantly higher (p = 0.039). For tumor-adjacent and tumor-blood pairs, overlap was less than that seen for tumor region pairs.

Unsorted whole blood served as the source of blood RNA, and germline DNA was extracted as well. Trimming pared 10 bases from V and 4 bases from J, leaving 17 bases between. The CDR3 has 13 residues. Priming with a constant-region primer yielded TCR beta cDNA from approximately 500 ng total RNA. Three nested multiplex PCR rounds of slightly modified ARM-PCR generated TCR beta libraries. The first two PCR rounds used TRBV1-TRBV30 forward primers with a C-beta reverse primer, about 10 cycles each. One entry per CDR3 protein results from TCRdb running MiXCR on the multiplex PCR reads. The data hold about 320,000 distinct CDR3 sequences, with around three fifths observed a single time. This clonotype was counted ten times or more. Its antigen is still unknown.

The source is a woman in her twenties or thirties with primary liver carcinoma and hepatitis B virus infection. The rearrangement links TRBV12-3 or TRBV12-4 to TRBJ2-7; perhaps TRBD1 as D (5 bases). The sequenced material came from peripheral blood. In DNA form, the CDR3 reads TGTGCCACCAGCTTGCAGGGATTTTACGAGCAGTACTTC. Residues: CATSLQGFYEQYF.